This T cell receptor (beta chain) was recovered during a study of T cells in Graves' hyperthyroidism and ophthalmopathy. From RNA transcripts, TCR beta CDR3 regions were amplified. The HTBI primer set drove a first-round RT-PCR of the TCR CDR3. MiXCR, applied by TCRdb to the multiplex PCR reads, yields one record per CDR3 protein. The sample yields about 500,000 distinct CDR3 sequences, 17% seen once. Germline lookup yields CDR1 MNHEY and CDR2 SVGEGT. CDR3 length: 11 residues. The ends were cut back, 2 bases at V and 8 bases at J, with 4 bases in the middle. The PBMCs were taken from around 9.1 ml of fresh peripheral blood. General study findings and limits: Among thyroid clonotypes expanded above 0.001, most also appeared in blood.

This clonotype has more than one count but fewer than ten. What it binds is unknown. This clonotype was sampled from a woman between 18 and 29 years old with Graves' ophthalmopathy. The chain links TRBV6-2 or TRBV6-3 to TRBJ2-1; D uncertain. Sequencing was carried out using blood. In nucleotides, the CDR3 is TGTGCCAGCAGTTACGTGGATGAGCAGTTCTTC. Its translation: CASSYVDEQFF.